This TCR beta chain was recovered during a study of T cells after yellow fever vaccination. Notes on the study in general: Primary-vaccination clones mostly resurfaced post-booster (96% CD4, roughly 90% CD8).

MiXCR, run by TCRdb on the 5' RACE reads, gives a single entry per CDR3 protein. The sample holds about 340,000 distinct CDR3 sequences, approximately 4% seen once. Notes on this clonotype: As yet, its antigen is unknown.

The sequencing here drew on PBMCs, taken 5 days after the yellow fever booster vaccination. The receptor was derived from a man between 18 and 35 years old who received the YFV17D yellow fever vaccine.

CDR3 protein: CASSLGAGGADTEAFF. The CDR3, as DNA: TGTGCCAGCAGCCTCGGGGCGGGGGGCGCGGACACTGAAGCTTTCTTT. The V gene is TRBV5-4, the J gene TRBJ1-1; D perhaps matches TRBD1 (6 bases). V lost 4 bases and J 3 bases, leaving 19 bases between the germline ends. The CDR3 runs 16 residues. Germline lookup yields CDR1 SGHNT and CDR2 YYREEE (reference sequence).